One and the same sample provided the 14 T cell receptor beta chains below, sequenced in a study of cytomegalovirus exposure and HLA in healthy donors. Use of 60 Vbeta and 13 Jbeta primers characterized the PCR. Some clones are missing from TCRdb's copy, which holds only in-frame ones; the method was immunoSEQ multiplex PCR. This table has about 170,000 clones, 82% appearing once. Sequenced material: PBMCs. The receptors here all came from a male donor in good health and CMV-seronegative.

The chain carries TRBV28 and TRBJ1-1; D is unresolved. In germline, CDR1 is MDHEN, CDR2 SYDVKM. V dropped 6 bases and J dropped 0 bases, with 11 bases sitting between them. The CDR3 is 14 residues long. The DNA for the CDR3 is TGTGCCAGCAGGAGCCCTTCTGTGAACACTGAAGCTTTCTTT. It translates to CASRSPSVNTEAFF.

The V and J genes are TRBV2 and TRBJ2-2, with 7 bases identical to TRBD2. Germline V gene sequence: CDR1 SNHLY, CDR2 FYNNEI. V lost 4 bases to trimming and J lost 7 bases; unmatched junction nucleotides: 9. The CDR3 length is 15 residues. In nucleotides, the CDR3 is TGTGCCAGCAGTGTCTCGGGGGGATTGATCGGGGAGCTGTTTTTT. It specifies CASSVSGGLIGELFF.

This chain's CDR3 is CASSLGTSGGHNEQFF. Here the CDR3 DNA reads TGTGCCAGCAGCTTGGGGACTAGCGGGGGCCACAATGAGCAGTTCTTC. This chain uses TRBV5-4 with TRBJ2-1; 13 bases match TRBD2. In germline, CDR1 is SGHNT, CDR2 YYREEE (reference sequence). The CDR3 totals 16 residues. V lost 0 bases and J lost 5; bases outside the gene matches: 2.

The chain links TRBV7-3 to TRBJ2-3; 7 bases fit TRBD1. The CDR3 runs to 15 residues. Germline values: CDR1 SGHTA, CDR2 FQGTGA. Losses at the gene ends were 5 bases for V and 3 bases for J; bases not matched to a gene: 8. CDR3 in DNA: TGTGCCAGCAGCCCGGGACAGACCAGGACAGATACGCAGTATTTT. Encoded protein: CASSPGQTRTDTQYF. The whole variable domain, filled in from reference TRBV7-3 and TRBJ2-3, reads GAGVSQTPSNKVTEKGKYVELRCDPISGHTALYWYRQSLGQGPEFLIYFQGTGAADDSGLPNDRFFAVRPEGSVSTLKIQRTERGDSAVYLCASSPGQTRTDTQYFGPGTRLTVL.

CDR3 bases: TGTGCCAGCAGCTACCGGGACAGGGCGTACTCTGGGGCCAACGTCCTGACTTTC. As protein: CASSYRDRAYSGANVLTF. The chain combines TRBV7-7 with TRBJ2-6; TRBD1 agrees at 9 bases. The CDR3 covers 18 residues. Germline V gene lookup returns CDR1 SSHAT and CDR2 FNYEAQ (reference sequence). V was pared by 4 bases and J by 0 bases, with 7 bases of the junction left unmatched.

The rearrangement links TRBV19 to TRBJ1-5, with TRBD1 as a possible D gene (6 bases). Trimming took off 7 bases at V and 6 bases at J, with 16 bases between the two ends. Germline V gene data show CDR1 as LNHDA and CDR2 as SQIVND (reference sequence). CDR3 length: 14 residues. As DNA, the CDR3 is TGTGCCAGTAACGACCCAGGGGTGAGTCAGCCCCAGCATTTT. Translating it yields CASNDPGVSQPQHF.

The CDR3: CASGKGTSGSDEQFF. In DNA form, the CDR3 reads TGTGCTAGTGGTAAAGGGACTAGCGGGAGCGATGAGCAGTTCTTC. This chain links TRBV12-5 with TRBJ2-1, with 14 bases aligning to TRBD2. The CDR3 is 15 residues long. Trimming cost V 5 bases and J 8 bases; bases outside gene matches: 5. CDR1 is LGHNT and CDR2 is FRNRAP in the germline V gene.

V gene TRBV19 combines with J gene TRBJ1-1; D unclear. The V end lost 7 bases, the J end lost 7 bases, and 13 bases lay between the germline ends. Germline V CDR1 and CDR2: LNHDA, SQIVND (reference sequence). The CDR3 extends over 12 amino acids. CDR3 DNA: TGTGCCAGTATAAGGAGGGCTGGTGAAGCTTTCTTT. Translated: CASIRRAGEAFF.

V is TRBV11-2 and J is TRBJ2-3, with 10 bases fitting TRBD2. The CDR3 contains 15 residues. Germline CDR1 reads SGHAT; CDR2 reads FQNNGV. V dropped 5 bases and J dropped 4; count of bases not matched to a gene: 6. CDR3 in DNA: TGTGCCAGCAGCGCAGCGGGGGGGGCGGCAGATACGCAGTATTTT. Its protein is CASSAAGGAADTQYF.

This clone was counted once. The V gene is TRBV7-9, the J gene TRBJ1-2, with 7 bases that match TRBD1. The V gene's germline CDR1 is SEHNR and CDR2 FQNEAQ (reference sequence). Unmatched junction bases numbered 14, after V lost 7 bases and J lost 6 bases. CDR3 length: 15 residues. CDR3 in DNA: TGTGCCAGCACCACCCCTACAGGGGCTTTTGATGGCTACACCTTC. Residues: CASTTPTGAFDGYTF.

This clone was observed a few times. The J gene is TRBJ1-1, the V gene TRBV7-2, with D unresolved. The germline V and J ends were trimmed by 1 base and 1 base, with 7 bases remaining between them. The CDR3 length is 14 residues. The germline gives CDR1 SGHTA, CDR2 FQGNSA. CDR3 residues: CASSLDWANTEAFF. CDR3 DNA sequence: TGTGCCAGCAGCTTAGATTGGGCGAACACTGAAGCTTTCTTT.

This chain connects TRBV9 to TRBJ1-1, with no clear D. The CDR3 is 13 residues long. Deletions cut 1 base from V and 1 base from J, with 5 bases between. Germline loops: CDR1 SGDLS, CDR2 YYNGEE. The CDR3 spells CASSVLANTEAFF. The CDR3 region has the DNA TGTGCCAGCAGCGTACTGGCGAACACTGAAGCTTTCTTT.

The V and J genes are TRBV13 and TRBJ1-2; TRBD1 might be the D (6 bases). Germline CDR1 reads PRHDT; CDR2 reads FYEKMQ (reference sequence). This CDR3 has 14 amino acids. The germline V and J ends were trimmed by 0 bases and 2 bases, with 7 bases remaining between them. The CDR3 reads CASSLGTGNYGYTF. CDR3 DNA sequence: TGTGCCAGCAGCTTAGGCACAGGGAACTATGGCTACACCTTC.

The chain has TRBV11-3 and TRBJ2-2; 8 bases match TRBD1. The CDR3 is 15 amino acids. With 5 bases clipped from V and 6 bases from J, the junction kept 8 bases outside the gene matches. Germline V gene lookup returns CDR1 SGHNT and CDR2 YENEEA. This chain's CDR3 is CASSPNRGYAGELFF. CDR3 in DNA: TGTGCCAGCAGCCCCAACAGGGGGTACGCCGGGGAGCTGTTTTTT.